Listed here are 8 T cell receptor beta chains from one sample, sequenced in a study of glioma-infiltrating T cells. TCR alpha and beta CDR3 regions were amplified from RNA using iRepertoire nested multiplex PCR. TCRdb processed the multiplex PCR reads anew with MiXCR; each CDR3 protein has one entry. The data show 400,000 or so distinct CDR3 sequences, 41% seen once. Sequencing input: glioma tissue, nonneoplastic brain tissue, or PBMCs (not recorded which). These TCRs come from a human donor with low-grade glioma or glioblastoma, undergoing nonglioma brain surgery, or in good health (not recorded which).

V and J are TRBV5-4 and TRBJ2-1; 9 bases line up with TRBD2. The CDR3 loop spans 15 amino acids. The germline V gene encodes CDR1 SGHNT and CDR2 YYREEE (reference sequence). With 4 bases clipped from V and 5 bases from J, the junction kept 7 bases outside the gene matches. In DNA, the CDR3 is TGTGCCAGCAGCCCCCCTAGCGGGGAAAACAATGAGCAGTTCTTC. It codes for CASSPPSGENNEQFF.

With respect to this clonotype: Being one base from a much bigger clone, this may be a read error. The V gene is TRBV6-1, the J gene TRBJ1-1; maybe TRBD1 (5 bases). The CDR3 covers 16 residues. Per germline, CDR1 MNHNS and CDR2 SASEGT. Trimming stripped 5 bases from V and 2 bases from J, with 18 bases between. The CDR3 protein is CASSYARGAINTEAFF. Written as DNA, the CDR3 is TGTGCCAGCAGTTACGCCCGAGGGGCCATAAACACTGAAGCTTTCTTT.

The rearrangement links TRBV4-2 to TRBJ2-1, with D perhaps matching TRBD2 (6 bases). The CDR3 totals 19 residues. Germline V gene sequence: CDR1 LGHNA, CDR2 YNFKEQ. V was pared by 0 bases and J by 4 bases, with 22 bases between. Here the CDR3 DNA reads TGTGCCAGCAGCCAAGAGGGAGCCGGTACTCGACTAGGATACAATGAGCAGTTCTTC. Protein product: CASSQEGAGTRLGYNEQFF.

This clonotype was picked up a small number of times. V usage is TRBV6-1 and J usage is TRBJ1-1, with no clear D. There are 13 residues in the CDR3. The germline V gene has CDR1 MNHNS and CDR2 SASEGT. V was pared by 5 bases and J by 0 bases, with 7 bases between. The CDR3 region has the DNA TGTGCCAGCAGTCCCGAACTGAACACTGAAGCTTTCTTT. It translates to CASSPELNTEAFF.

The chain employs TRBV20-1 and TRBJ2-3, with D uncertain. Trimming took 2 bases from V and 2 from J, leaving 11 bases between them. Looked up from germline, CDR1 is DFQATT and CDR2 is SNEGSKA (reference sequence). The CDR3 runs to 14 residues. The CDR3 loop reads CSARRQPHTDTQYF. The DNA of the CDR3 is TGCAGTGCTAGAAGGCAGCCCCACACAGATACGCAGTATTTT.

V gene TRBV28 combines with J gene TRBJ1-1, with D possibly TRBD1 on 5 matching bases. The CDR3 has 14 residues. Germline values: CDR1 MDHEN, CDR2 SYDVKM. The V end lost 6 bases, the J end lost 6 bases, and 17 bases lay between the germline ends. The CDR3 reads CASSSSGRDAEAFF. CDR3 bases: TGTGCCAGCAGCTCGTCGGGACGGGACGCTGAAGCTTTCTTT.

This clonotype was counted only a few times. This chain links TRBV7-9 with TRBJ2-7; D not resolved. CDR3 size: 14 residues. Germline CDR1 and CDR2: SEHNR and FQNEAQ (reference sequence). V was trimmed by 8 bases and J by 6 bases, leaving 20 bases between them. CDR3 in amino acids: CASREVNDFGEQYF. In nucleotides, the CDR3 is TGTGCCAGCCGTGAAGTGAATGACTTTGGCGAGCAGTACTTC.

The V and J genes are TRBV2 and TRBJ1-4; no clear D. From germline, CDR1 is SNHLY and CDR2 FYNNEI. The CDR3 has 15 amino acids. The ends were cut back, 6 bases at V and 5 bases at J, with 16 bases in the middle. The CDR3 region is CASSWAGDLNEKLFF. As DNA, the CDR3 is TGTGCCAGCAGCTGGGCGGGAGACCTGAATGAAAAACTGTTTTTT.